This entry lists 21 T cell receptor beta chains sequenced from one sample in a study of CD4 T cells in relation to SARS-CoV-2 and coronaviruses. CD4+ T cells from unexposed donors were obtained before the COVID-19 pandemic (2011-2018). The cells were cultured for 10 days before CD4+ T cells were isolated. These receptors' antigens are unknown. Produced via immunoSEQ multiplex PCR; TCRdb's table is partial and in-frame only. The sample shows about 29,000 clones, 72% of them seen only once. Sequenced input: CD4+ T cells from PBMCs, cultured in vitro. These receptors originate from a human donor in good health.

V gene TRBV4-3 combines with J gene TRBJ1-3; D is unclear. Germline CDR1 and CDR2: LGHNA and YSLEER. The V end was cut by 2 bases, the J end by 0 bases, with 2 bases between. The CDR3 has 13 residues. In DNA form, the CDR3 reads TGCGCCAGCAGCCAAAACTCTGGAAACACCATATATTTT. As protein: CASSQNSGNTIYF.

The chain uses TRBV7-2 and TRBJ2-3; 13 bases fit TRBD2. The CDR3 has 18 residues. Losses at the gene ends were 4 bases for V and 8 bases for J; bases not matched to a gene: 15. CDR1 SGHTA and CDR2 FQGNSA come from the germline V gene. DNA of the CDR3: TGTGCCAGCAGCTCCCAACTAGCGGGAGGGGCGCCTCGGGGTACGCAGTATTTT. It yields the protein CASSSQLAGGAPRGTQYF. The complete variable domain, with remaining parts taken from reference TRBV7-2 and TRBJ2-3, reads GAGVSQSPSNKVTEKGKDVELRCDPISGHTALYWYRQSLGQGLEFLIYFQGNSAPDKSGLPSDRFSAERTGGSVSTLTIQRTQQEDSAVYLCASSSQLAGGAPRGTQYFGPGTRLTVL.

V and J are TRBV6-4 and TRBJ2-3; 14 nucleotides agree with TRBD2. The CDR3 runs to 13 residues. Trimming took 4 bases from V and 12 from J; bases not matched to a gene: 3. Germline-derived CDR1 and CDR2 are MRHNA and SNTAGT. In DNA form, the CDR3 reads TGTGCCAGCAGTGCGACTAGCGGGGGGGCTCAGTATTTT. Its protein is CASSATSGGAQYF.

The chain links TRBV11-2 to TRBJ1-2, with a weak D call TRBD1 (5 bases). The CDR3 covers 14 residues. Trimming took 5 bases from V and 3 from J, leaving 13 bases between them. Germline V gene sequence: CDR1 SGHAT, CDR2 FQNNGV. The CDR3: CASSPNGGDYGYTF. The CDR3 nucleotides are TGTGCCAGCAGCCCGAACGGGGGGGACTATGGCTACACCTTC.

This clone was recorded only once. This chain connects TRBV11-3 to TRBJ2-3; TRBD2 is a possible D gene (8 bases). Per the germline V gene, CDR1 is SGHNT and CDR2 is YENEEA. V was cut by 5 bases and J by 3 bases, with 18 bases left in between. CDR3 size: 16 residues. CDR3 residues: CASSPGGPGGTDTQYF. The CDR3 nucleotides read TGTGCCAGCAGCCCAGGGGGGCCGGGGGGGACAGATACGCAGTATTTT.

Only a few counts were recorded for this clone. The chain is built from TRBV3-1 (or the pseudogene TRBV3-2) and TRBJ2-1, with TRBD2 identical over 11 bases. This CDR3 has 16 residues. CDR1 LGHDT and CDR2 YNNKEL come from the germline V gene (reference sequence). Losses at the gene ends were 0 bases for V and 9 bases for J; bases not matched to a gene: 7. The CDR3 is CASSQDLGLAGGEQFF. The CDR3, as DNA: TGTGCCAGCAGCCAAGATCTCGGACTAGCGGGTGGTGAGCAGTTCTTC.

This clone was seen once. V is TRBV9 and J is TRBJ2-7, with 8 bases matching TRBD1. Germline lookup yields CDR1 SGDLS and CDR2 YYNGEE. CDR3 length: 15 residues. V shed 3 bases and J 6 bases; nucleotides not matched to a gene: 11. CDR3 loop: CASSARTGTGLEQYF. The CDR3, as DNA: TGTGCCAGCAGCGCCCGGACAGGGACGGGGCTCGAGCAGTACTTC.

The table lists this clone with a count of one. The chain has TRBV6-6 and TRBJ2-3; D possibly corresponds to TRBD1 (5 bases). CDR1 and CDR2 (germline): MNHNY, SVGAGI (reference sequence). V was cut by 5 bases and J by 0 bases, with 12 bases left in between. This CDR3 spans 15 amino acids. The CDR3 bases are TGTGCCAGCAGTGCAGGGCTACTCAGCACAGATACGCAGTATTTT. Translating it yields CASSAGLLSTDTQYF.

This clone was seen just once. This chain connects TRBV7-2 to TRBJ2-7, with D uncertain. Trimming stripped 5 bases from V and 2 bases from J, with 19 bases between. Germline CDR1 is SGHTA and CDR2 is FQGNSA. The CDR3 runs 16 residues. The CDR3 DNA follows: TGTGCCAGCAGCCCCGAGGCAGCCAAAGCCACCTACGAGCAGTACTTC. Its translation: CASSPEAAKATYEQYF.

The chain carries TRBV12-3 or TRBV12-4 and TRBJ2-7; 8 nucleotides agree with TRBD2. V gave up 6 bases and J gave up 6 bases; unmatched junction bases: 7. CDR3 length: 13 residues. CDR3 sequence (DNA): TGTGCCAGCAGGGTTAGCGGGATCGGCGAGCAGTACTTC. Its translation is CASRVSGIGEQYF.

This clone was found a few times. The chain links TRBV5-1 to TRBJ2-1; D tentatively reads TRBD1 or TRBD2 (6 bases each). The CDR3 has 14 amino acids. The germline CDR1 and CDR2 sequences are SGHRS and YFSETQ. Trimming took off 0 bases at V and 6 bases at J, with 10 bases between the two ends. In nucleotides, the CDR3 is TGCGCCAGCAGCTTGGAGGGGGACTTCAATGAGCAGTTCTTC. Protein sequence: CASSLEGDFNEQFF.

The J gene is TRBJ2-5, the V gene TRBV10-3; no reliable D call. CDR3 length equals 14 residues. CDR1 and CDR2 from the germline V gene are ENHRY and SYGVKD. Trimming stripped 0 bases from V and 1 base from J, with 6 bases between. CDR3 loop: CAISESNFQETQYF. CDR3 nucleotide sequence: TGTGCCATCAGTGAGTCGAACTTCCAAGAGACCCAGTACTTC.

V gene TRBV10-3 combines with J gene TRBJ2-7; possible D gene TRBD1, 6 bases. CDR1 ENHRY and CDR2 SYGVKD come from the germline V gene. This CDR3 spans 12 amino acids. Trimming stripped 4 bases from V and 6 bases from J, with 10 bases between. CDR3 amino acids: CAISGPGAEQYF. The CDR3 DNA sequence: TGTGCCATCAGTGGTCCAGGGGCCGAGCAGTACTTC.

The gene calls are TRBV7-9 and TRBJ2-5; D is ambiguous. The germline V gene encodes CDR1 SEHNR and CDR2 FQNEAQ (reference sequence). V dropped 5 bases and J dropped 2 bases, with 9 bases sitting between them. CDR3 length: 13 amino acids. The CDR3 region has the DNA TGTGCCAGCAGCCCCAGCGTACAAGAGACCCAGTACTTC. It specifies CASSPSVQETQYF.

This clone was seen only a few times. This chain uses TRBV2 with TRBJ2-1; TRBD2 is a possible D gene (5 bases). CDR3 size: 15 residues. V was shortened by 2 bases and J by 3 bases, with 11 bases between the two germline ends. Germline lookup yields CDR1 SNHLY and CDR2 FYNNEI. The CDR3 nucleotides read TGTGCCAGCAGTGAACGGCGGGTCCTCTACAATGAGCAGTTCTTC. Translated: CASSERRVLYNEQFF.

The chain uses TRBV5-1 and TRBJ2-1; 9 bases fit TRBD2. Looked up from germline, CDR1 is SGHRS and CDR2 is YFSETQ. With 0 bases clipped from V and 12 bases from J, the junction kept 7 bases outside the gene matches. This CDR3 is built from 14 residues. CDR3 protein: CASSLVVAGGLQFF. CDR3 coding DNA: TGCGCCAGCAGCTTGGTGGTTGCGGGGGGGCTGCAGTTCTTC.

The chain carries TRBV5-4 and TRBJ1-1; TRBD1 matches at 8 bases. V gave up 4 bases and J gave up 11 bases; unmatched junction bases: 10. CDR1 and CDR2 from the germline V gene are SGHNT and YYREEE (reference sequence). The CDR3 loop spans 13 amino acids. CDR3 loop: CASSPGTGLRAFF. The CDR3, as DNA: TGTGCCAGCAGCCCTGGGACAGGCTTGCGGGCTTTCTTT.

This clone has more than one count but fewer than ten. This chain uses TRBV6-2 or TRBV6-3 with TRBJ2-6; no clear D. The CDR3 totals 17 residues. Germline V lookup: CDR1 MNHEY, CDR2 SVGEGT. Trimming took 5 bases from V and 4 from J, leaving 18 bases between them. Here the CDR3 DNA reads TGTGCCAGCAGTAGTGATTTAGGTTTTGAGGGGGCCAACGTCCTGACTTTC. Protein sequence: CASSSDLGFEGANVLTF.

J is TRBJ1-1 and V is TRBV7-9; no definite D call. Trimming left V 2 bases short and J 0 bases short, with 10 bases between. From germline, CDR1 is SEHNR and CDR2 FQNEAQ (reference sequence). CDR3 length equals 15 residues. For the CDR3, the DNA is TGTGCCAGCAGCTTATACGGAGGGATGAACACTGAAGCTTTCTTT. Its translation: CASSLYGGMNTEAFF.

V gene TRBV5-1 combines with J gene TRBJ2-1; TRBD2 matches 14 bases. The CDR3 runs to 16 residues. Trimming cost V 4 bases and J 9 bases; bases outside gene matches: 9. Germline CDR1 is SGHRS and CDR2 is YFSETQ. Here the CDR3 DNA reads TGCGCCAGCAGCCCGCCGGGACTAGCGGGAGAGGGTGAGCAGTTCTTC. Its translation: CASSPPGLAGEGEQFF.

V usage is TRBV2 and J usage is TRBJ2-7; tentative D call: TRBD2 (7 bases). The CDR3 loop spans 14 amino acids. Germline V CDR1 and CDR2: SNHLY, FYNNEI. V was trimmed by 8 bases and J by 2 bases, leaving 16 bases between them. Here the CDR3 reads CASGGGREPYEQYF. CDR3 DNA: TGTGCCAGCGGGGGGGGGCGGGAGCCCTACGAGCAGTACTTC. Full variable domain (outside the CDR3, taken from reference TRBV2 and TRBJ2-7): EPEVTQTPSHQVTQMGQEVILRCVPISNHLYFYWYRQILGQKVEFLVSFYNNEISEKSEIFDDQFSVERPDGSNFTLKIRSTKLEDSAMYFCASGGGREPYEQYFGPGTRLTVT.